This T cell receptor (beta chain) stems from a study of blood T cell repertoires in COVID-19. Background on the study: Samples representing acute and convalescent COVID-19 were sourced from the United States, Italy and Spain.

In the original analysis: Nucleated cell number was recorded as an estimate derived from reference gene primer amplification. Sequenced by immunoSEQ multiplex PCR; TCRdb stores in-frame clones only, minus some. V and J calls and clone size are copied from that table; D and trimming were computed from the DNA. The table records 290,000 or so clones, about 88% of them present only once. This clone was seen a handful of times. Sequencing used peripheral blood. The TCR originated in a man between 70 and 80 years old with acute or convalescent COVID-19.

CDR3 sequence (DNA): TGTGCCAGCAGCTTGGGACAGGTGCAAATCGGTGAGCAGTTCTTC. As protein: CASSLGQVQIGEQFF. The genes are TRBV5-8 and TRBJ2-1, with D perhaps TRBD1 (6 bases). This CDR3 region has 15 residues. V lost 0 bases and J 9 bases, leaving 16 bases between the germline ends. Germline values: CDR1 SGHTS, CDR2 YDEGEE.